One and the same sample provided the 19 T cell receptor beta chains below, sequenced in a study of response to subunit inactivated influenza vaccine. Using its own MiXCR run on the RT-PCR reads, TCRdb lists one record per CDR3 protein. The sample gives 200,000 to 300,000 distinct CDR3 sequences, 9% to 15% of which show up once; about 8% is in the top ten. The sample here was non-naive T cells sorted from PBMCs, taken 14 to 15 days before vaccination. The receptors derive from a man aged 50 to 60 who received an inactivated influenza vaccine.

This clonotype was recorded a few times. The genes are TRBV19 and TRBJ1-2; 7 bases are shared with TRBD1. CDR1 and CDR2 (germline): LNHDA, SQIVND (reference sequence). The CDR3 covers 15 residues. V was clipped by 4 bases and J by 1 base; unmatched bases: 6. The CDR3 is CASSKGDRDNYGYTF. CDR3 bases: TGTGCCAGTAGTAAAGGGGACAGAGATAACTATGGCTACACCTTC.

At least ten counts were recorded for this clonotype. CDR3 DNA sequence: TGTGCCAGCAGCCCGGGACTAGCGGTCTACAATGAGCAGTTCTTC. Translation: CASSPGLAVYNEQFF. The chain carries TRBV7-9 and TRBJ2-1, with 11 nucleotides matching TRBD2. Germline V gene data show CDR1 as SEHNR and CDR2 as FQNEAQ (reference sequence). V shed 5 bases and J 3 bases; nucleotides not matched to a gene: 3. This CDR3 has 15 residues. The variable domain in full, completed from reference TRBV7-9 and TRBJ2-1, reads DTGVSQNPRHKITKRGQNVTFRCDPISEHNRLYWYRQTLGQGPEFLTYFQNEAQLEKSRLLSDRFSAERPKGSFSTLEIQRTEQGDSAMYLCASSPGLAVYNEQFFGPGTRLTVL.

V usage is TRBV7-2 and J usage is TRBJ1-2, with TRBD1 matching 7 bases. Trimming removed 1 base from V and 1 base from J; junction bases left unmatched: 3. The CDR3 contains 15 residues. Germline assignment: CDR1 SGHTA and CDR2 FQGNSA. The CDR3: CASSLGGQINYGYTF. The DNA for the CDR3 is TGTGCCAGCAGCTTAGGGGGACAGATTAACTATGGCTACACCTTC.

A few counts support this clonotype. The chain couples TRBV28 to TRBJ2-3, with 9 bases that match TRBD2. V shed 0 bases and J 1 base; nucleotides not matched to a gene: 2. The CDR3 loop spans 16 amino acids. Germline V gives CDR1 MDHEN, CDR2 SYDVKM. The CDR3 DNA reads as TGTGCCAGCAGTTTATGGCCTAGCGGGGGCACAGATACGCAGTATTTT. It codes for CASSLWPSGGTDTQYF.

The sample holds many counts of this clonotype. This CDR3 is CASSRALIGSTDTQYF. The CDR3 region has the DNA TGCGCCAGCAGTCGGGCCCTGATAGGTAGCACAGATACGCAGTATTTT. The chain links TRBV5-1 to TRBJ2-3; D is unresolved. Trimming removed 5 bases from V and 0 bases from J, with 16 bases in between. CDR3 size: 16 residues. CDR1 is SGHRS, CDR2 YFSETQ, per germline.

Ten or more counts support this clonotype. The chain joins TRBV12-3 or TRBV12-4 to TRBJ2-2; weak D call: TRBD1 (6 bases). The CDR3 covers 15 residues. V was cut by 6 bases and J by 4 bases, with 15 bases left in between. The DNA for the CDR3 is TGTGCCAGCAGCACAGGGATGTGGAGCACCGGGGAGCTGTTTTTT. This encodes CASSTGMWSTGELFF.

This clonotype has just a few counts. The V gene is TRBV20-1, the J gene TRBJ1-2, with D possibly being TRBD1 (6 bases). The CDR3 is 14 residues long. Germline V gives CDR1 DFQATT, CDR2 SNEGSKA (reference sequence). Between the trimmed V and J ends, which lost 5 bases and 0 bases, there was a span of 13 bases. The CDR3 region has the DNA TGCAGTGCTCCCCCCCGGACAGCTAACTATGGCTACACCTTC. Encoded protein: CSAPPRTANYGYTF.

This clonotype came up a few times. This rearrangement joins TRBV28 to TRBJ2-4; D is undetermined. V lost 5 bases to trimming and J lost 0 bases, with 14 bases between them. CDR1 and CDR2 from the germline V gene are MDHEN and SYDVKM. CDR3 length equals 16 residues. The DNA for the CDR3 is TGTGCCAGCAGTGGCGCAGCTGAAGAAGCCAAAAACATTCAGTACTTC. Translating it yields CASSGAAEEAKNIQYF. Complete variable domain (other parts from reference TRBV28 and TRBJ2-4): DVKVTQSSRYLVKRTGEKVFLECVQDMDHENMFWYRQDPGLGLRLIYFSYDVKMKEKGDIPEGYSVSREKKERFSLILESASTNQTSMYLCASSGAAEEAKNIQYFGAGTRLSVL.

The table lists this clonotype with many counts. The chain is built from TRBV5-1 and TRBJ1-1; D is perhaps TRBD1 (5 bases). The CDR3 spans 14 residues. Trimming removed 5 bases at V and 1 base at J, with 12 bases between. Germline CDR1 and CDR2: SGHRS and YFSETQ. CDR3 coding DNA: TGCGCCAGCAGAGTTGCGGGGGGGAACACTGAAGCTTTCTTT. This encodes CASRVAGGNTEAFF.

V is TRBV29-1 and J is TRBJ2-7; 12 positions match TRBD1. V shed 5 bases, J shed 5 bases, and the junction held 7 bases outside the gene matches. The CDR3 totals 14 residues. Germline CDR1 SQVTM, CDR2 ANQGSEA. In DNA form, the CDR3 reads TGCAGCGTTCGGGACAGGGGGCTCTTCCACGAGCAGTACTTC. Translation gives CSVRDRGLFHEQYF.

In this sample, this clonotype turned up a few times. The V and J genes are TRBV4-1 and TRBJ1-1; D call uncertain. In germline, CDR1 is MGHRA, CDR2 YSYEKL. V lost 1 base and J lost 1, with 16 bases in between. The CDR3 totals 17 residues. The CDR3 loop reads CASSQVHSPASNTEAFF. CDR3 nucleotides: TGCGCCAGCAGCCAAGTCCACTCCCCCGCGTCGAACACTGAAGCTTTCTTT.

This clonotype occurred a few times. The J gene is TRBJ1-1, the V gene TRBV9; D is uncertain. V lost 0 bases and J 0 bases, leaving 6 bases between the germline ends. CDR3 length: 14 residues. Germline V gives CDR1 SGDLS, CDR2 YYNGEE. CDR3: CASSVADMNTEAFF. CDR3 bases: TGTGCCAGCAGCGTAGCAGATATGAACACTGAAGCTTTCTTT.

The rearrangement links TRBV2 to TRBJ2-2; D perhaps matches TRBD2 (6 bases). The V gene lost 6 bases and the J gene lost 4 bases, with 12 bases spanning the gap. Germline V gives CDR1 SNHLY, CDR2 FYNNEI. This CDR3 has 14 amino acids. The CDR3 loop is CASRSGDSTGELFF. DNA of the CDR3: TGTGCCAGCAGGTCGGGGGACTCCACCGGGGAGCTGTTTTTT. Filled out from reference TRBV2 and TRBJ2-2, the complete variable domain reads EPEVTQTPSHQVTQMGQEVILRCVPISNHLYFYWYRQILGQKVEFLVSFYNNEISEKSEIFDDQFSVERPDGSNFTLKIRSTKLEDSAMYFCASRSGDSTGELFFGEGSRLTVL.

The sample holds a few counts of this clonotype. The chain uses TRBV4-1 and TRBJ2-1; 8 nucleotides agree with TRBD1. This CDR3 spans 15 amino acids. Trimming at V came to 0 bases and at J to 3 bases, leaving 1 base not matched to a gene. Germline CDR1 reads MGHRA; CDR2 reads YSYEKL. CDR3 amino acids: CASSQDGQGYNEQFF. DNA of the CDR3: TGCGCCAGCAGCCAAGACGGACAGGGCTACAATGAGCAGTTCTTC.

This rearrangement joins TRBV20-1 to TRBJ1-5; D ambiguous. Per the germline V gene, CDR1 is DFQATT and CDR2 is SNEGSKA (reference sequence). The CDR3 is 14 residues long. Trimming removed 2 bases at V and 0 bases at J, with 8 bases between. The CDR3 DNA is TGCAGTGCTAGACTGGGGAATAGCAATCAGCCCCAGCATTTT. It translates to CSARLGNSNQPQHF.

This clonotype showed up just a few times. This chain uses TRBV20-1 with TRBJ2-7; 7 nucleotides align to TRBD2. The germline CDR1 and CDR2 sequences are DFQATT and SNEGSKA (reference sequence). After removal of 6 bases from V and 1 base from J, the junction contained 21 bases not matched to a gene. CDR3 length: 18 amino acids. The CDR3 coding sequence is TGCAGTGCCACCTCCTGGCGGGCGGGGGTGCTCCAATCCTACGAGCAGTACTTC. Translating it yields CSATSWRAGVLQSYEQYF.

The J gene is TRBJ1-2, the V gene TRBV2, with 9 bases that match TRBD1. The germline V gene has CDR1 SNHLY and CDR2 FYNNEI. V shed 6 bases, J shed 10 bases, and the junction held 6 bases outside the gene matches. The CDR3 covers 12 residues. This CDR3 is CASSRDRVPYTF. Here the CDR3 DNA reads TGTGCCAGCAGCCGGGACAGGGTTCCCTACACCTTC.

The CDR3 here is CASSSPRRASYEQYF. The CDR3 DNA reads as TGTGCCAGCAGCTCACCCCGTAGGGCCTCCTACGAGCAGTACTTC. This chain joins TRBV6-1 and TRBJ2-7; D call uncertain. The CDR3 spans 15 residues. Germline V gene lookup returns CDR1 MNHNS and CDR2 SASEGT. Trimming left V 6 bases short and J 0 bases short, with 15 bases between.

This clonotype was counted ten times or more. DNA of the CDR3: TGTGCCAGCAGCCAAGGAGCGGCAACTAATGAAAAACTGTTTTTT. Protein product: CASSQGAATNEKLFF. This chain joins TRBV3-1 and TRBJ1-4; D gene ambiguous. The CDR3 contains 15 residues. Trimming removed 1 base at V and 0 bases at J, with 6 bases between. Germline CDR1 LGHDT, CDR2 YNNKEL (reference sequence).